This T cell receptor beta chain was obtained from a study of shared clonotypes between healthy human individuals. The CDR3 runs 16 residues. With V trimmed by 4 bases and J by 2 bases, 11 bases remained unmatched. CDR1 is SGHDT and CDR2 is YYEEEE in the germline V gene. The study ran the assay at deep level. Genomic DNA per cell subset filled all wells of several immunoSEQ plates. Replicate PCRs from sorted subsets contained roughly 220 ng DNA, which is some 29,000 T cell genomes. The data were produced by immunoSEQ multiplex PCR, yet TCRdb's version contains in-frame clones alone and is incomplete. The repertoire holds approximately 320,000 clones, with around 86% as singletons.

The sequenced sample was memory CD8+ T cells sorted from blood. The subset: CD45RO+ cells pooled with CCR7-negative TemRA cells. This receptor was identified in a man between 18 and 35 years old in good health. The V and J genes are TRBV5-6 and TRBJ1-2, with 7 bases matching TRBD1. The CDR3 DNA reads TGTGCCAGCAGCGATATTTCGGACAGGTCCAACTATGGCTACACCTTC. Its protein product is CASSDISDRSNYGYTF. Using reference TRBV5-6 and TRBJ1-2 for the parts outside the CDR3, the full variable domain is DAGVTQSPTHLIKTRGQQVTLRCSPKSGHDTVSWYQQALGQGPQFIFQYYEEEERQRGNFPDRFSGHQFPNYSSELNVNALLLGDSALYLCASSDISDRSNYGYTFGSGTRLTVV.